The source of this T cell receptor beta chain is a study of siplizumab effects on memory and regulatory T cells. The repertoire was sequenced with immunoSEQ multiplex PCR; TCRdb's copy has only in-frame clones and lacks some. The table shows some 100,000 clones, with 90% to 95% occurring only once. The study, taken as a whole, reports: There were only a minor fraction of alloreactive clones that mapped to unstimulated subsets. Naive T cells apparently outstripped memory cells in diversity and seemed major alloresponse contributors.

As to this clone: Its antigen remains unidentified.

The CDR3 runs to 14 residues. The junction had 6 bases not matched to a gene; V was cut back by 5 bases and J by 6 bases. The germline CDR1 and CDR2 sequences are LNHDA and SQIVND (reference sequence). The sequence came from a human donor in good health. The J gene is TRBJ2-1, the V gene TRBV19; 8 bases map to TRBD1. Sequenced sample: non-Treg CD4+ T cells sorted from blood. The CDR3 DNA is TGTGCCAGTAGTCCAGGGGGCTTTGGCAATGAGCAGTTCTTC. This gives the protein CASSPGGFGNEQFF.